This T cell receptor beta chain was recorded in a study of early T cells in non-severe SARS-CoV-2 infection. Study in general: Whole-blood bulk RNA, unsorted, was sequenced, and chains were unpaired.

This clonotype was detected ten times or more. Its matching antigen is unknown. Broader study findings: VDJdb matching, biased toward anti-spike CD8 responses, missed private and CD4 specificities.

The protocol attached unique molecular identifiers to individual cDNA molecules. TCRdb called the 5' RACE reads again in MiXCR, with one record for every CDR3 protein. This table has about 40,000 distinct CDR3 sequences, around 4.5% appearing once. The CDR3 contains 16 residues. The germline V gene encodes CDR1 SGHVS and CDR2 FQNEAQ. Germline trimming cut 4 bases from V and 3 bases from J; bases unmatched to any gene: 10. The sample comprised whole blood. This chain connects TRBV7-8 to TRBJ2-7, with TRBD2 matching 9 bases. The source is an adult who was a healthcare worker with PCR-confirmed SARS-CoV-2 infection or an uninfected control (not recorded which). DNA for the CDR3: TGTGCCAGCAGCTACTCTGGGGTAGCGGGAGTCTACGAGCAGTACTTC. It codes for CASSYSGVAGVYEQYF.